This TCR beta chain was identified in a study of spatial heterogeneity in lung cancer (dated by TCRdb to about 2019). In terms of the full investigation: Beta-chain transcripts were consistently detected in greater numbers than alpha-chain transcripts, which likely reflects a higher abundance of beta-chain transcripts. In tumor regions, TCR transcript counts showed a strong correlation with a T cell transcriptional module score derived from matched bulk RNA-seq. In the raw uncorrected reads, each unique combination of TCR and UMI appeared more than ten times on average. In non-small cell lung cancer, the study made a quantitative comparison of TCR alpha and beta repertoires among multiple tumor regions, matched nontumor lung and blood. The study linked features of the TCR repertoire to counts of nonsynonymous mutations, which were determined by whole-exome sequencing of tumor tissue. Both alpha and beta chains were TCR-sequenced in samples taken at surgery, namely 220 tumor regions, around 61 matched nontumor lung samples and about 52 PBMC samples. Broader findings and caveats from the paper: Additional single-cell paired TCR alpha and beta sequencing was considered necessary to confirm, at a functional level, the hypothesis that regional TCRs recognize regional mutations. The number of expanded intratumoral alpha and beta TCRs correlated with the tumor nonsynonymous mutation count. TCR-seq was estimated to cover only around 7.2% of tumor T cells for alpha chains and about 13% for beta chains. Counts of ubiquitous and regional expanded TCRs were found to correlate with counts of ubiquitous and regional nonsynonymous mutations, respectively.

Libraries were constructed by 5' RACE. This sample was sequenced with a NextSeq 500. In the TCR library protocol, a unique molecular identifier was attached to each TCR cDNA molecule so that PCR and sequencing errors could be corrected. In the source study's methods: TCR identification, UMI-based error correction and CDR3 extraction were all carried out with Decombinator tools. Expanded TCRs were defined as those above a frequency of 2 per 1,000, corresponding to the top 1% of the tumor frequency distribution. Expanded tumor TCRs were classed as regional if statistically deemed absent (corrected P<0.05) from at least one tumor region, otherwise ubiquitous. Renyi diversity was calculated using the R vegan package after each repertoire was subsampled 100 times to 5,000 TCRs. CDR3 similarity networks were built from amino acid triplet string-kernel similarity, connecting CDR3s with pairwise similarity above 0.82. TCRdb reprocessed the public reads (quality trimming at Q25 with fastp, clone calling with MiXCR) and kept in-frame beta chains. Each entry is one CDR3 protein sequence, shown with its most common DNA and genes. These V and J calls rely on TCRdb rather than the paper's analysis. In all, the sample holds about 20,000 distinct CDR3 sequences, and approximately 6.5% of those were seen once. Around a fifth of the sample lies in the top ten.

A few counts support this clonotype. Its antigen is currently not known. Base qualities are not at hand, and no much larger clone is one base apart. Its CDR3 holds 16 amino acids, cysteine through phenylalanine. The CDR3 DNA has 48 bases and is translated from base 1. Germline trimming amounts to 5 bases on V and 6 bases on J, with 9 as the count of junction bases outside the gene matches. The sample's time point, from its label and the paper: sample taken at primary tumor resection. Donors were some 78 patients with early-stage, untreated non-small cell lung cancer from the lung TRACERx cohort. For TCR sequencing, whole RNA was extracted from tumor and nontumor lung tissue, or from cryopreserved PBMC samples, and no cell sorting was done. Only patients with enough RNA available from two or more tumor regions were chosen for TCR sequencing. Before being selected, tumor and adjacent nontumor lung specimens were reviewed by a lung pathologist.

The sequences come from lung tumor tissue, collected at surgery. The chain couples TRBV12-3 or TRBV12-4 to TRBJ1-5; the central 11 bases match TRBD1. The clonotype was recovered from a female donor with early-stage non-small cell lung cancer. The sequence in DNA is TGTGCCAGCAGTCCCCGGGACAGGGGGTCAAGTCAGCCCCAGCATTTT. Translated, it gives CASSPRDRGSSQPQHF.